This record looks at one T cell receptor beta chain sequence and its context. The data stem from a study of cytomegalovirus exposure and HLA in healthy donors. The PCR had 60 Vbeta and 13 Jbeta primers. Sequenced by immunoSEQ multiplex PCR; TCRdb stores in-frame clones only, minus some. The data show around 80,000 clones, with around 70% seen just once and roughly 9.1% held by the top ten. The clonotype comes from a man aged 40-49 years in good health and CMV-seropositive. The sequencing input was PBMCs.

CDR3 bases: TGTGCCAGCAAGCCTAGCGGGAACACCGGGGAGCTGTTTTTT. It yields the protein CASKPSGNTGELFF. This chain links TRBV9 with TRBJ2-2; 7 nucleotides agree with TRBD2. J lost 1 base, V lost 6 bases, and 3 bases had no gene match. This CDR3 contains 14 residues. Germline lookup yields CDR1 SGDLS and CDR2 YYNGEE.